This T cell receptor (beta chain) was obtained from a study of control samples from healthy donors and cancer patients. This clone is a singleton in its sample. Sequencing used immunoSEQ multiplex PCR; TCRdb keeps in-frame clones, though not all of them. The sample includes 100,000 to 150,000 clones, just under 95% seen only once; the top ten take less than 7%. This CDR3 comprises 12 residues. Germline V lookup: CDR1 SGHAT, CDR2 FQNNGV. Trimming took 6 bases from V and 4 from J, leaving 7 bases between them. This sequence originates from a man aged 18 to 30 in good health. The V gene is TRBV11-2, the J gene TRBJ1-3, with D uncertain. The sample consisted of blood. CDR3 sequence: CASSLQGNTIYF. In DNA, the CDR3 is TGTGCCAGCAGTCTACAGGGAAACACCATATATTTT.